A selection of T cell receptor beta chains follows, all from one sample in a study of OX40 agonist ivuxolimab in advanced cancers. Generated by immunoSEQ multiplex PCR, the TCRdb table keeps only in-frame clones and is missing some. The sample lists some 43,000 clones; around 85% were seen once. The sequences come from CD4+ or CD8+ T cells sorted from blood, collected in a trial of the OX40 agonist ivuxolimab. Source of these receptors: an adult with an advanced solid tumor such as melanoma, head and neck, liver or kidney cancer. Each CDR3 is given with its conserved first and last residue. D genes are given only for firm matches. Size is omitted from some rows. Given values are once, few, many or a class for expanded clones.

NA,TRBJ1-1,TRBV28,NA,CASSSLGRNTEAFF,TGTGCCAGCAGTTCTCTCGGGAGGAACACTGAAGCTTTCTTT
NA,TRBJ1-2,TRBV6-1,NA,CASSEGQGQIYGYTF,TGTGCCAGCAGTGAGGGGCAGGGACAAATCTATGGCTACACCTTC
NA,TRBJ1-6,TRBV28,NA,CASTRTGWREPLHF,TGTGCCAGCACCCGGACCGGGTGGAGGGAACCCCTCCACTTT
once,TRBJ2-3,TRBV7-9,NA,CASSLWSVGSTDTQYF,TGTGCCAGCAGCCTCTGGTCGGTGGGTAGCACAGATACGCAGTATTTT
NA,TRBJ2-7,TRBV19,NA,CASSSDRDGLEYEQYF,TGTGCCAGTAGCTCAGACAGGGATGGACTAGAGTACGAGCAGTACTTC
NA,TRBJ1-3,TRBV28,TRBD1,CASRPTSGTGDGNTIYF,TGTGCCAGCAGGCCTACTTCCGGGACAGGGGACGGAAACACCATATATTTT
NA,TRBJ1-1,TRBV4-1,NA,CASSQDVVTPEAFF,TGCGCCAGCAGCCAAGATGTGGTGACTCCTGAAGCTTTCTTT
NA,TRBJ1-2,TRBV11-2,NA,CASSSGLYGYTF,TGTGCCAGCAGCTCTGGACTTTATGGCTACACCTTC
NA,TRBJ2-7,TRBV21-1,NA,CASSGTGSSSYEQYF,TGTGCCAGCAGCGGGACAGGGTCGAGCTCCTACGAGCAGTACTTC
NA,TRBJ2-2,TRBV7-3,TRBD1,CASSLAGTGDRQPLGGELFF,TGTGCCAGCAGCTTAGCCGGGACAGGCGACCGACAACCCCTCGGCGGGGAGCTGTTTTTT
NA,TRBJ1-5,TRBV7-9,TRBD1,CASGDSFNQPQHF,TGTGCCAGTGGGGACAGTTTCAATCAGCCCCAGCATTTT